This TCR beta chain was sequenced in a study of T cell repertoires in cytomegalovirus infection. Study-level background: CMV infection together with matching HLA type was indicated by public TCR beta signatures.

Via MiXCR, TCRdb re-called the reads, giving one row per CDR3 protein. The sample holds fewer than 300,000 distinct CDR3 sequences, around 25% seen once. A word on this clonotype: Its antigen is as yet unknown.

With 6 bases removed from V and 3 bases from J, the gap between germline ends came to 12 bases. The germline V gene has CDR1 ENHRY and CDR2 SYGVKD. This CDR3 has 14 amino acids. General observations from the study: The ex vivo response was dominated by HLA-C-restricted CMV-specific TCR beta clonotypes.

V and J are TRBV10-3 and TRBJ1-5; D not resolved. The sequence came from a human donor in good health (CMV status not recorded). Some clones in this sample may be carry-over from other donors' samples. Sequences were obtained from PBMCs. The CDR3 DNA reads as TGTGCCATCAGCCCCGGACGGAACAATCAGCCCCAGCATTTT. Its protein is CAISPGRNNQPQHF.